What follows are 26 T cell receptor beta chains derived from one specimen sequenced in a study of breast tumors, draining lymph nodes, adjacent tissues. MiXCR, applied by TCRdb to the multiplex PCR reads, yields one record per CDR3 protein. The data contain roughly 260,000 distinct CDR3 sequences, around 30% of them singletons. Axillary draining lymph nodes of breast cancer patients supplied the node samples. Specimen: axillary lymph node tissue. The receptor source for this set is a female donor with breast cancer. Some clones in this sample may be carry-over from other donors' samples.

There are many counts of this clonotype. The genes are TRBV6-4 and TRBJ2-3; tentatively, D is TRBD2 (7 bases). V lost 5 bases to trimming and J lost 6 bases, with 18 bases between them. Germline V lookup: CDR1 MRHNA, CDR2 SNTAGT. This CDR3 has 15 residues. CDR3 loop: CASSPGAGEVDTQYF. CDR3 in DNA: TGTGCCAGCAGTCCAGGGGCGGGAGAGGTCGATACGCAGTATTTT.

V gene TRBV24-1 combines with J gene TRBJ2-1, with 8 bases identical to TRBD1. CDR1 KGHDR and CDR2 SFDVKD come from the germline V gene. The J segment lost 8 bases and the V segment lost 2 bases, leaving 16 bases of the junction unmatched. The CDR3 totals 18 residues. The CDR3 sequence is CATSDSARGRAVSHEQFF. The CDR3 coding sequence is TGTGCCACCAGTGATTCGGCCAGGGGGCGGGCCGTCAGCCATGAGCAGTTCTTC.

The sample holds many counts of this clonotype. The J gene is TRBJ2-3, the V gene TRBV12-3 or TRBV12-4; no clear D. The CDR3 length is 14 residues. The germline V and J ends were trimmed by 1 base and 5 bases, with 10 bases remaining between them. For the CDR3, the DNA is TGTGCCAGCAGTTTAGGGTCTCGTGGAGATACGCAGTATTTT. This encodes CASSLGSRGDTQYF.

V usage is TRBV9 and J usage is TRBJ2-1; 12 bases agree with TRBD2. Germline V lookup: CDR1 SGDLS, CDR2 YYNGEE. The CDR3 covers 13 residues. The J segment lost 12 bases and the V segment lost 2 bases, leaving 3 bases of the junction unmatched. CDR3 amino acids: CASSVLLAGGQFF. CDR3 nucleotides: TGTGCCAGCAGCGTCTTACTAGCGGGAGGGCAGTTCTTC.

There are many counts of this clonotype. The chain employs TRBV6-6 and TRBJ2-1; D is unresolved. The germline gives CDR1 MNHNY, CDR2 SVGAGI (reference sequence). Trimming stripped 2 bases from V and 9 bases from J, with 8 bases between. The CDR3 consists of 12 residues. CDR3: CASSYVYPEQFF. DNA for the CDR3: TGTGCCAGCAGTTACGTCTACCCTGAGCAGTTCTTC.

The chain couples TRBV12-3 or TRBV12-4 to TRBJ1-1, with TRBD1 matching 8 bases. V lost 6 bases, J lost 0 bases, and 9 bases stayed unmatched. The CDR3 covers 16 residues. This CDR3 is CASSRGTGPLNTEAFF. The CDR3 bases are TGTGCCAGCAGCCGCGGGACAGGCCCCTTGAACACTGAAGCTTTCTTT.

The table lists this clonotype with many counts. The V gene is TRBV19, the J gene TRBJ2-2; 13 bases match TRBD2. The CDR3 totals 19 residues. The J segment lost 1 base and the V segment lost 7 bases, leaving 12 bases of the junction unmatched. Germline CDR1 LNHDA, CDR2 SQIVND (reference sequence). In DNA, the CDR3 is TGTGCCAGTACCGAGGCTACTAGCGGGAGGGTGGGGAACACCGGGGAGCTGTTTTTT. Translation gives CASTEATSGRVGNTGELFF.

The CDR3 spells CASSLSALGSNSPLHF. CDR3 nucleotide sequence: TGTGCCAGCAGTTTATCGGCCCTCGGGAGTAATTCACCCCTCCACTTT. The chain is built from TRBV27 and TRBJ1-6, with D unresolved. This CDR3 is built from 16 residues. CDR1 MNHEY and CDR2 SMNVEV come from the germline V gene (reference sequence). V lost 0 bases and J lost 6, with 12 bases in between.

This clonotype was observed at least ten times. CDR3 bases: TGCGCCAGCAGCTTGTACGCGGGAGTGGCTGTTCATGGAAGAGAGACCCAGTACTTC. Its protein is CASSLYAGVAVHGRETQYF. The chain links TRBV5-1 to TRBJ2-5, with 7 nucleotides matching TRBD2. The germline V gene encodes CDR1 SGHRS and CDR2 YFSETQ. This CDR3 has 19 amino acids. Trimming took 1 base from V and 4 from J; bases not matched to a gene: 19.

In this sample, this clonotype turned up a few times. The J gene is TRBJ1-2, the V gene TRBV6-2 or TRBV6-3, with D maybe TRBD1 (5 bases). The CDR3 sequence is 15 residues long. Germline loops: CDR1 MNHEY, CDR2 SVGEGT. Trimming cost V 2 bases and J 4 bases, with 14 bases left between them. CDR3 protein: CASSYTGLHLYGYTF. The CDR3, as DNA: TGTGCCAGCAGTTACACGGGGCTCCACCTCTATGGCTACACCTTC.

This clonotype was counted ten times or more. This chain connects TRBV11-3 to TRBJ2-3, with D possibly being TRBD1 (5 bases). Trimming took off 2 bases at V and 3 bases at J, with 15 bases between the two ends. CDR3 size: 16 residues. The germline V gene has CDR1 SGHNT and CDR2 YENEEA. This CDR3 reads CASSLFGMKGTDTQYF. CDR3 coding DNA: TGTGCCAGCAGCTTATTTGGGATGAAGGGGACAGATACGCAGTATTTT.

This clonotype was recorded a few times. The V gene is TRBV6-1, the J gene TRBJ2-6; TRBD1 matches 10 bases. This CDR3 is built from 17 residues. Germline CDR1 is MNHNS and CDR2 is SASEGT. Trimming cost V 4 bases and J 3 bases; bases outside gene matches: 6. The CDR3 loop reads CASSVETGGFGANVLTF. The CDR3 bases are TGTGCCAGCAGTGTCGAGACAGGGGGCTTTGGGGCCAACGTCCTGACTTTC.

A remark on this clonotype: A much larger clonotype is one base distant, so this may be a read error. This chain uses TRBV12-3 or TRBV12-4 with TRBJ2-1; D is possibly TRBD2 (5 bases). The CDR3 has 17 residues. V lost 3 bases and J 3 bases, leaving 18 bases between the germline ends. The DNA for the CDR3 is TGTGCCAGCAGTTTCGCGGGCACCCTTACGGGCTACAATGAGCAGTTCTTC. It codes for CASSFAGTLTGYNEQFF.

This clonotype occurred a few times. V is TRBV10-3 and J is TRBJ1-1, with TRBD1 matching 11 bases. The CDR3 length is 15 residues. J gave up 5 bases and V 7 bases, and 9 bases lay outside the gene matches. Per the germline V gene, CDR1 is ENHRY and CDR2 is SYGVKD. The CDR3 is CAITRGQGVGTEAFF. Here the CDR3 DNA reads TGTGCCATCACCAGGGGACAGGGGGTAGGGACTGAAGCTTTCTTT.

As regards this clonotype: The CDR3 does not end in the conserved phenylalanine or tryptophan, so this is likely a read error. The chain's CDR3 is CASTPGGGRNYEQYL. CDR3 bases: TGTGCCAGCACCCCCGGGGGGGGGAGGAATTACGAGCAGTACCTC. V gene TRBV5-6 combines with J gene TRBJ2-7, with 8 bases matching TRBD2. CDR1 SGHDT and CDR2 YYEEEE come from the germline V gene. This CDR3 has 15 amino acids. The J segment lost 4 bases and the V segment lost 6 bases, leaving 12 bases of the junction unmatched.

As for this clonotype: This may be a read error: a much more frequent sequence differs by one nucleotide. V usage is TRBV5-1 and J usage is TRBJ2-7; D not resolved. V lost 2 bases and J 3 bases, leaving 15 bases between the germline ends. CDR3 length: 15 amino acids. CDR1 is SGHRS and CDR2 is YFSETQ in the germline V gene. The CDR3 region is CASSLGQWALYEQYF. In DNA, the CDR3 is TGCGCCAGCAGCTTAGGGCAGTGGGCTCTCTACGAGCAGTACTTC.

This clonotype was found a few times. The rearrangement joins TRBV9 to TRBJ2-1, with D maybe TRBD2 (7 bases). CDR3 length equals 16 residues. Trimming took 3 bases from V and 8 from J, leaving 21 bases between them. Germline CDR1 reads SGDLS; CDR2 reads YYNGEE. In DNA form, the CDR3 reads TGTGCCAGCAGCGGGAGAGGGGGGGAGCTCTTGTATGAGCAGTTCTTC. This translates into CASSGRGGELLYEQFF.

This CDR3 is CASRSTSGSTGELFF. The CDR3 DNA reads as TGTGCCAGCAGATCGACTAGCGGGAGCACCGGGGAGCTGTTTTTT. The chain has TRBV7-3 and TRBJ2-2; TRBD2 agrees at 12 bases. Germline-derived CDR1 and CDR2 are SGHTA and FQGTGA. Germline trimming cut 6 bases from V and 4 bases from J; bases unmatched to any gene: 3. The CDR3 is made up of 15 amino acids.

This sequence joins TRBV27 and TRBJ2-1; 7 bases are shared with TRBD2. The junction had 7 bases not matched to a gene; V was cut back by 2 bases and J by 6 bases. CDR3 size: 15 residues. Per germline, CDR1 MNHEY and CDR2 SMNVEV (reference sequence). CDR3 residues: CASSLRFLAANEQFF. Written as DNA, the CDR3 is TGTGCCAGCAGTTTAAGGTTTCTAGCGGCCAATGAGCAGTTCTTC.

This clonotype has ten or more counts. The chain uses TRBV12-3 or TRBV12-4 and TRBJ2-5; no definite D call. The CDR3 runs to 11 residues. V was shortened by 3 bases and J by 4 bases, with 3 bases between the two germline ends. The CDR3 bases are TGTGCCAGCAGTTTTTTAGAGACCCAGTACTTC. Translating it yields CASSFLETQYF.

This clonotype was counted ten times or more. V gene TRBV7-9 combines with J gene TRBJ2-3, with D hard to call. The CDR3 covers 16 residues. V shed 5 bases and J shed 3 bases, with 18 bases lying between them. The germline V gene has CDR1 SEHNR and CDR2 FQNEAQ (reference sequence). The CDR3 is CASSRRPTGGTDTQYF. The CDR3 coding sequence is TGTGCCAGCAGCAGAAGACCAACTGGTGGGACAGATACGCAGTATTTT.

Many counts were recorded for this clonotype. The chain is built from TRBV5-6 and TRBJ2-3, with D possibly called TRBD1 or TRBD2 (5 bases each). Germline V gives CDR1 SGHDT, CDR2 YYEEEE. The CDR3 is made up of 16 amino acids. Between the trimmed V and J ends, which lost 4 bases and 2 bases, there was a span of 17 bases. The CDR3 is CASSPLGAQDTDTQYF. DNA for the CDR3: TGTGCCAGCAGCCCGCTCGGGGCACAGGACACAGATACGCAGTATTTT.

Note on this clonotype: A much larger clone sits a single nucleotide away, making a read error possible. The rearrangement joins TRBV20-1 to TRBJ2-1; TRBD2 matches at 7 bases. From germline, CDR1 is DFQATT and CDR2 SNEGSKA (reference sequence). The CDR3 contains 14 residues. V was clipped by 6 bases and J by 8 bases; unmatched bases: 13. The DNA of the CDR3 is TGCAGTGCCCCCATGGGACCGGGGGGTGATGAGCAGTTCTTC. Its protein product is CSAPMGPGGDEQFF.

This clonotype has ten or more counts. The genes are TRBV2 and TRBJ2-7; D unresolved. CDR1 and CDR2 from the germline V gene are SNHLY and FYNNEI. Trimming stripped 2 bases from V and 2 bases from J, with 4 bases between. This CDR3 contains 12 residues. CDR3 sequence (DNA): TGTGCCAGCAGTGAAACTACCTACGAGCAGTACTTC. As protein: CASSETTYEQYF. Combining the CDR3 with reference TRBV2 and TRBJ2-7 gives the whole variable domain EPEVTQTPSHQVTQMGQEVILRCVPISNHLYFYWYRQILGQKVEFLVSFYNNEISEKSEIFDDQFSVERPDGSNFTLKIRSTKLEDSAMYFCASSETTYEQYFGPGTRLTVT.

This chain connects TRBV20-1 to TRBJ2-3, with 12 positions matching TRBD2. Germline V gene sequence: CDR1 DFQATT, CDR2 SNEGSKA (reference sequence). The CDR3 runs to 17 residues. The V segment lost 1 base and the J segment 2 bases; nucleotides outside the gene matches: 7. Here the CDR3 DNA reads TGCAGTGCTAGAGCCGGAGGGACTAGCGGGTACACAGATACGCAGTATTTT. Its translation: CSARAGGTSGYTDTQYF.

This clonotype was seen repeatedly, ten times or more. The chain couples TRBV2 to TRBJ2-1, with 10 bases matching TRBD2. V lost 6 bases and J lost 4; bases outside the gene matches: 6. Germline CDR1 and CDR2: SNHLY and FYNNEI. The CDR3 totals 15 residues. CDR3 in amino acids: CASRGGLASYNEQFF. The CDR3 DNA is TGTGCCAGCAGGGGGGGACTAGCGTCTTACAATGAGCAGTTCTTC.